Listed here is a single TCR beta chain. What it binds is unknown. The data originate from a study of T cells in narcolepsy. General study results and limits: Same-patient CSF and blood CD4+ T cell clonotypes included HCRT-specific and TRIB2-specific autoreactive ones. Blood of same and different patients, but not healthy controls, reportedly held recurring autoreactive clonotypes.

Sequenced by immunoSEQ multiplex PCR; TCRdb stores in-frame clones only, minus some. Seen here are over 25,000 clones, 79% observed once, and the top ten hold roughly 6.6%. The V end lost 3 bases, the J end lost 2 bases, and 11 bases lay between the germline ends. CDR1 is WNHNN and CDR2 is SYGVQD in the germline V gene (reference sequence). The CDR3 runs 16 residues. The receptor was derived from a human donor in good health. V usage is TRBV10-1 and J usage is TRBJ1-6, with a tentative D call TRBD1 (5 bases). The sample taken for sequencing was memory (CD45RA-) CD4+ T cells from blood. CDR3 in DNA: TGCGCCAGCAGTGAAGGGGAACGGACCTATAATTCACCCCTCCACTTT. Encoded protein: CASSEGERTYNSPLHF.